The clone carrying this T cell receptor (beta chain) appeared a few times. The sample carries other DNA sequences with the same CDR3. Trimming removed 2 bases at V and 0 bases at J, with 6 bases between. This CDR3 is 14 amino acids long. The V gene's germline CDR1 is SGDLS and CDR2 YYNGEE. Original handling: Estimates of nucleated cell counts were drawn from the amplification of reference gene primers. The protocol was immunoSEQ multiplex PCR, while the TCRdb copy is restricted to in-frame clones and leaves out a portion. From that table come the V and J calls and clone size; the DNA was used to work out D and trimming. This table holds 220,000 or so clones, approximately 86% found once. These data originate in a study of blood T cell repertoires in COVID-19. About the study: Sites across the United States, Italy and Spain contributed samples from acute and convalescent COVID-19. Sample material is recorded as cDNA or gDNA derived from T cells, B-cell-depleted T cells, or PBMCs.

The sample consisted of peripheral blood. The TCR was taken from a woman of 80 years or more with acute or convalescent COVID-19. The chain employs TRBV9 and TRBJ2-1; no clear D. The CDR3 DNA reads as TGTGCCAGCAGCGTGGGCACCTCCTACAATGAGCAGTTCTTC. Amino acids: CASSVGTSYNEQFF.